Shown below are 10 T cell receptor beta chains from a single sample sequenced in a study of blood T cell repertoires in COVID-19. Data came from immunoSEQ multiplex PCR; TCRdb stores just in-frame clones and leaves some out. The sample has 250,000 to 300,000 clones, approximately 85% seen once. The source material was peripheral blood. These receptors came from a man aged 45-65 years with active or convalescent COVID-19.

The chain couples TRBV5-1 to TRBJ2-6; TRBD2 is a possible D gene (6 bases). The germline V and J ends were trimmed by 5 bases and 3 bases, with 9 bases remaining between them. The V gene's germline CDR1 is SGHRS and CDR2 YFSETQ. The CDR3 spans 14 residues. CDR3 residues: CASRGGVGANVLTF. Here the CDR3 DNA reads TGCGCCAGCAGAGGAGGGGTTGGGGCCAACGTCCTGACTTTC.

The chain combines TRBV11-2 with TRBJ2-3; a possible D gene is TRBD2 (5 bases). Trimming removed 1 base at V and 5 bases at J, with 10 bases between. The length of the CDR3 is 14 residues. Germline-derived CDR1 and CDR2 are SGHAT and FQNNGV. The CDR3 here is CASSLGLGGDTQYF. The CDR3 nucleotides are TGTGCCAGCAGCTTAGGCCTTGGAGGAGATACGCAGTATTTT.

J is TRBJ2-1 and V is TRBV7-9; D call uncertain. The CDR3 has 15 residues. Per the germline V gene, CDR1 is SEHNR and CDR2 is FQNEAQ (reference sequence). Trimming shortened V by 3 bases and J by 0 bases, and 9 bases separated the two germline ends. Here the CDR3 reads CASSFSTSSYNEQFF. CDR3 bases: TGTGCCAGCAGCTTTTCGACAAGCTCCTACAATGAGCAGTTCTTC.

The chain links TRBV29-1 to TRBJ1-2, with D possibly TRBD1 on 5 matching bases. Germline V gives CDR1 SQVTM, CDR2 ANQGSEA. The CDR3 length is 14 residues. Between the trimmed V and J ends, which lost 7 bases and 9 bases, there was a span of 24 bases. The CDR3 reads CSASRGIGVDSYTF. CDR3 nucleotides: TGCAGCGCCTCGCGGGGGATAGGGGTTGATAGCTACACCTTC.

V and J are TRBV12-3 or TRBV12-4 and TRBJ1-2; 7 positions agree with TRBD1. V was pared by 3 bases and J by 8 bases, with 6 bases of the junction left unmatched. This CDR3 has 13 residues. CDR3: CASSLTGMRGYTF. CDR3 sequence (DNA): TGTGCCAGCAGTTTGACAGGGATGAGGGGCTACACCTTC.

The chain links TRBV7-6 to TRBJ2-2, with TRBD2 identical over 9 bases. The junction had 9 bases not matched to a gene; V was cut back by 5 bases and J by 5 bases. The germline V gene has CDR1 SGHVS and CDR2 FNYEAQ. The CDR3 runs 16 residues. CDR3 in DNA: TGTGCCAGCAGCCTCGAACCTAGCGGGGAGACCGGGGAGCTGTTTTTT. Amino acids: CASSLEPSGETGELFF.

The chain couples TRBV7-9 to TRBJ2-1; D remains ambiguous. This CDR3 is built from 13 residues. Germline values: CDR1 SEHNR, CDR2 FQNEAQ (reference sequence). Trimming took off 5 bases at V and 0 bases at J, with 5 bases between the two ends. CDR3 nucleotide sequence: TGTGCCAGCAGCCTCCGCTCCTACAATGAGCAGTTCTTC. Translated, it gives CASSLRSYNEQFF.

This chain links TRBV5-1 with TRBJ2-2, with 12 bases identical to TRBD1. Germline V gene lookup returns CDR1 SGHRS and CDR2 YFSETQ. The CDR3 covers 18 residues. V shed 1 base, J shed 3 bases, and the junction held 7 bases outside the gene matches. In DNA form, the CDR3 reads TGCGCCAGCAGCTTGACCGGGACAGGGGGCTATGACACCGGGGAGCTGTTTTTT. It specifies CASSLTGTGGYDTGELFF.

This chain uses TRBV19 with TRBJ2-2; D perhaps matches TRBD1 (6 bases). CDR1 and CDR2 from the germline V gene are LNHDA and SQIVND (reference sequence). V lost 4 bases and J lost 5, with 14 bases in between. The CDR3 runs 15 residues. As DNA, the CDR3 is TGTGCCAGTAGTACCCAGGGGTGGACTACCGGGGAGCTGTTTTTT. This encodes CASSTQGWTTGELFF. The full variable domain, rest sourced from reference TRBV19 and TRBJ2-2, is DGGITQSPKYLFRKEGQNVTLSCEQNLNHDAMYWYRQDPGQGLRLIYYSQIVNDFQKGDIAEGYSVSREKKESFPLTVTSAQKNPTAFYLCASSTQGWTTGELFFGEGSRLTVL.

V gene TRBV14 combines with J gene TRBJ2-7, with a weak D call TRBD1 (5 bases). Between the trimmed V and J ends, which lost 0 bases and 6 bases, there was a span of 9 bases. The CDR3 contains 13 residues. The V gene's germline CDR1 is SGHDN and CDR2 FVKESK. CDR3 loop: CASSQDRGGEQYF. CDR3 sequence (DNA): TGTGCCAGCAGCCAAGATAGGGGCGGCGAGCAGTACTTC.